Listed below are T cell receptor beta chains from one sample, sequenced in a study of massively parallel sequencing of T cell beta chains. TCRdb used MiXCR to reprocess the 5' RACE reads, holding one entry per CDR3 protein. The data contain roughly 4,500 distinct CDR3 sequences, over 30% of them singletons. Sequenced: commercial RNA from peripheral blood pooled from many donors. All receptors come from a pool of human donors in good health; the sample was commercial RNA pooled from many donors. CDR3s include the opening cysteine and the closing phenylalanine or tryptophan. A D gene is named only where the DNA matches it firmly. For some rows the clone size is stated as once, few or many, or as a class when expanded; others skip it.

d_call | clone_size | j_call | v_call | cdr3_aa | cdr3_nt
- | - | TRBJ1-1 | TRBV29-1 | CSVDDSGDTEAFF | TGCAGCGTTGATGATTCTGGGGACACTGAAGCTTTCTTT
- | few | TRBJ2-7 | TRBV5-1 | CASSWDKAYEQYF | TGCGCCAGCAGCTGGGATAAAGCCTACGAGCAGTACTTC
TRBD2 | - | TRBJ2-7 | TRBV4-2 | CASSPGLARYEQYF | TGTGCCAGCAGCCCCGGACTAGCGCGGTACGAGCAGTACTTC
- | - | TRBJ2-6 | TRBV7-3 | CASSLNPSFGANVLTF | TGTGCCAGCAGCTTAAACCCCTCCTTTGGGGCCAACGTCCTGACTTTC
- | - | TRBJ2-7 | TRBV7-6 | CASSKAMEEQYF | TGTGCCAGCAGCAAAGCGATGGAAGAGCAGTACTTC
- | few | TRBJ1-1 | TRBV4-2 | CASSQVARTEAFF | TGTGCCAGCAGCCAGGTTGCCAGGACTGAAGCTTTCTTT
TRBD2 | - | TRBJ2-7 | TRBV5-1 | CASSQEREEYEQYF | TGCGCCAGCAGCCAGGAGCGGGAGGAATACGAGCAGTACTTC
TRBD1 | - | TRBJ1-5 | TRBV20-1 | CSASGDTGGNQPQHF | TGCAGTGCTAGTGGGGATACAGGGGGCAATCAGCCCCAGCATTTT
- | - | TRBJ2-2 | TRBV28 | CASSWGRGYTGELFF | TGTGCCAGCAGTTGGGGCAGGGGTTACACCGGGGAGCTGTTTTTT
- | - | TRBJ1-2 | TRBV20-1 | CSARDGYGNYGYTF | TGCAGTGCTAGAGATGGGTACGGTAACTATGGCTACACCTTC
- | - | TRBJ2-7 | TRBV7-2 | CASSLYGGPSYEQYF | TGTGCCAGCAGCTTATACGGGGGGCCATCCTACGAGCAGTACTTC
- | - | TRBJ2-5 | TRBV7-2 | CASSLVRAEETQYF | TGTGCCAGCAGCTTAGTGAGAGCGGAAGAGACCCAGTACTTC
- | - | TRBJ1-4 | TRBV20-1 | CSAFGEKLFF | TGCAGTGCCTTCGGAGAAAAACTGTTTTTT
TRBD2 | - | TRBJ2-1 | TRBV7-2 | CASSPGLAGVVEQFF | TGTGCCAGCAGTCCGGGACTAGCGGGAGTGGTTGAGCAGTTCTTC
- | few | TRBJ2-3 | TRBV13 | CASSLMKGTDTQYF | TGTGCCAGCAGCCTCATGAAGGGAACAGATACGCAGTATTTT
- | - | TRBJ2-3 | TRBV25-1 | CASSESTDTQYF | TGTGCCAGCAGTGAAAGCACAGATACGCAGTATTTT
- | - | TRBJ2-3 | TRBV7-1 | CASSSYGGTQYF | TGTGCCAGCAGCTCCTATGGGGGTACGCAGTATTTT
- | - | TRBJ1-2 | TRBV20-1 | CSATRRVWGYTF | TGCAGTGCTACCCGCAGGGTCTGGGGCTACACCTTC
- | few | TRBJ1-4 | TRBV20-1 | CSARDTQGGKLFF | TGCAGTGCTAGAGATACGCAGGGCGGAAAACTGTTTTTT
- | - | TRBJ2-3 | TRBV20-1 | CSARGSKRTDTQYF | TGCAGTGCTAGAGGCTCCAAACGCACGGATACGCAGTATTTT
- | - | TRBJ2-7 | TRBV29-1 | CSVEVNYSYEQYF | TGCAGCGTTGAAGTTAATTACTCCTACGAGCAGTACTTC
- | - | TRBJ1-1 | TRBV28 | CASRTVNTEAFF | TGTGCCAGCAGGACAGTGAACACTGAAGCTTTCTTT
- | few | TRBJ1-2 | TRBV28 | CASRPRTGLYGYTF | TGTGCCAGCAGACCCCGTACAGGGTTATATGGCTACACCTTC
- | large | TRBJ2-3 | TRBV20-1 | CSARDLEDTEYF | TGCAGTGCTAGAGATCTCGAAGATACGGAGTATTTT
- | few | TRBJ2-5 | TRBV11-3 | CASSLGPLGAETQYF | TGTGCCAGCAGCTTAGGTCCGCTCGGGGCGGAGACCCAGTACTTC
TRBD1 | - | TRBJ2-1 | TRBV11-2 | CASSLEGTVHNEQFF | TGTGCCAGCAGCTTAGAAGGGACAGTACACAATGAGCAGTTCTTC
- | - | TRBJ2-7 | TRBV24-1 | CATSDLMDHEQYF | TGTGCCACCAGTGATTTGATGGACCACGAGCAGTACTTC
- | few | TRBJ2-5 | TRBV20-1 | CSARWSGTPQYF | TGCAGTGCCCGGTGGTCGGGTACGCCCCAGTACTTC
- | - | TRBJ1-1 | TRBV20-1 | CSATRGASTEAFF | TGCAGTGCCACTCGGGGGGCGAGCACTGAAGCTTTCTTT
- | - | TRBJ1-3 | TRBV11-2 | CASSLYTSGNTIYF | TGTGCCAGCAGCTTATACACCTCTGGAAACACCATATATTTT
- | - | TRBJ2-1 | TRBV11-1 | CASSRVEVHEQFF | TGTGCCAGCAGCCGGGTCGAGGTACATGAGCAGTTCTTC
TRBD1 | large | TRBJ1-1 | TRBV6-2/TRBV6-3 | CASSWTGGETEAFF | TGTGCCAGCAGTTGGACAGGGGGCGAGACTGAAGCTTTCTTT
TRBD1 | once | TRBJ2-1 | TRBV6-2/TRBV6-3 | CASSSRQGASEQFF | TGTGCCAGCAGTTCCCGACAGGGGGCATCTGAGCAGTTCTTC
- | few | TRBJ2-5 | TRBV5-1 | CASSLKETQYF | TGCGCCAGCAGCTTAAAAGAGACCCAGTACTTC
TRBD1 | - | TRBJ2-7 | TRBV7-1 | CASSSGQGNSYEQYF | TGTGCCAGCAGCTCTGGACAGGGGAACTCCTACGAGCAGTACTTC
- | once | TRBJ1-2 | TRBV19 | CASRRPATNYGYTF | TGTGCCAGTAGGAGGCCGGCAACTAACTATGGCTACACCTTC
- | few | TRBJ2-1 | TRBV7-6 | CASSPGTEQFF | TGTGCCAGCAGCCCCGGGACTGAGCAGTTCTTC
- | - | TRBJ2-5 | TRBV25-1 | CASTPSSVQETQYF | TGTGCCAGCACCCCATCGAGCGTTCAAGAGACCCAGTACTTC
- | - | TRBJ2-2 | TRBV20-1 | CSAEGSYGGELFF | TGCAGTGCAGAGGGGAGTTATGGCGGGGAGCTGTTTTTT
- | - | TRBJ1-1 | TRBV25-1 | CASSDRGGDTEAFF | TGTGCCAGCAGTGACAGGGGTGGGGACACTGAAGCTTTCTTT
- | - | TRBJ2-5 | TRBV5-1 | CASSSSQVTQYF | TGCGCCAGCAGCTCCAGCCAAGTGACCCAGTACTTC
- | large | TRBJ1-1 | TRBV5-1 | CASSGGMNTEAFF | TGCGCCAGCAGCGGGGGCATGAACACTGAAGCTTTCTTT
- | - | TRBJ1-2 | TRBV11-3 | CASSLGRDTAKYTF | TGTGCCAGCAGCTTAGGCCGGGACACCGCTAAATACACCTTC
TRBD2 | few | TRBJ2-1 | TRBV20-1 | CSAAGVALDEQFF | TGCAGTGCAGCGGGAGTGGCTTTGGATGAGCAGTTCTTC
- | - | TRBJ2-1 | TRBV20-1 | CSARNQAPRDEQFF | TGCAGTGCTAGAAACCAGGCCCCTAGGGATGAGCAGTTCTTC
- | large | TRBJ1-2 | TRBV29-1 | CSVERGYGYTF | TGCAGCGTTGAGAGGGGGTATGGCTACACCTTC
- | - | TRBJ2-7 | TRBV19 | CASSSLDHVYEQYF | TGTGCCAGTAGTTCCCTGGACCATGTCTACGAGCAGTACTTC
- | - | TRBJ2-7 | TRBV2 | CASSDQLGYEQYF | TGTGCCAGCAGTGATCAGTTAGGCTACGAGCAGTACTTC
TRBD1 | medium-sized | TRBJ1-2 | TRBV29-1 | CSVDLGGGYTF | TGCAGCGTTGATTTAGGGGGCGGCTACACCTTC
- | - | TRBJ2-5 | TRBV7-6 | CASSLVIAKETQYF | TGTGCCAGCAGCTTAGTAATTGCAAAAGAGACCCAGTACTTC